This T cell receptor (beta chain) was sequenced in a study of shared clonotypes between healthy human individuals. General study points: Having only a few donors restricted how much genetic and exposure-history diversity was captured.

CDR1 LGHNA and CDR2 YSLEER come from the germline V gene. This CDR3 has 12 residues. The V and J ends lost 1 base and 7 bases respectively, with 8 bases between them. For this clone: The antigen is undetermined.

Using immunoSEQ multiplex PCR, the repertoire was profiled, and TCRdb retains in-frame clones only, with some absent. The top ten hold less than 40% of the sample, which has some 690,000 clones, roughly 91% seen once. The V call is TRBV4-3, the J call TRBJ2-7; possible D gene TRBD2, 6 bases. The sequence came from a man between 18 and 35 years old in good health. Some clones in this sample may be carry-over from other donors' samples. Material for sequencing was memory CD8+ T cells from PBMCs. Indicated subset: CD45RO+ cells pooled with CCR7-negative TemRA cells. CDR3 amino acids: CASSQAGGEQYF. In nucleotides, the CDR3 is TGCGCCAGCAGCCAAGCTGGGGGGGAGCAGTACTTC.